A single sample is the source of the 5 T cell receptor beta chains below, sequenced in a study of T cell responses to AZD1222 COVID-19 vaccine. Sequencing used immunoSEQ multiplex PCR; TCRdb keeps in-frame clones, though not all of them. This sample has roughly 140,000 clones, with approximately 91% found just once. This specimen was peripheral blood, taken 28 days after the second AZD1222 dose. The receptor set was obtained from an adult who received the AZD1222 COVID-19 vaccine.

The chain employs TRBV20-1 and TRBJ1-5, with D uncertain. Germline CDR1 and CDR2: DFQATT and SNEGSKA (reference sequence). The CDR3 is made up of 12 amino acids. Trimming shortened V by 3 bases and J by 7 bases, and 10 bases separated the two germline ends. This CDR3 reads CSASQVGQPQHF. The CDR3 region has the DNA TGCAGTGCTAGTCAGGTCGGGCAGCCCCAGCATTTT.

The chain links TRBV2 to TRBJ1-5; TRBD1 aligns across 8 bases. The CDR3 runs to 15 residues. Germline-derived CDR1 and CDR2 are SNHLY and FYNNEI. Trimming at V came to 6 bases and at J to 3 bases, leaving 7 bases not matched to a gene. The CDR3 region is CASSIQGEPNQPQHF. DNA of the CDR3: TGTGCCAGCAGCATACAGGGGGAACCCAATCAGCCCCAGCATTTT.

This clone was seen just once. The V and J genes are TRBV9 and TRBJ1-4; 7 bases map to TRBD1. The CDR3 is 15 amino acids. V was pared by 0 bases and J by 5 bases, with 4 bases of the junction left unmatched. Germline CDR1 SGDLS, CDR2 YYNGEE. The DNA for the CDR3 is TGTGCCAGCAGCGTAGAGGGGACAGAGAATGAAAAACTGTTTTTT. Amino acids: CASSVEGTENEKLFF.

This clone came up once. This chain links TRBV5-1 with TRBJ1-1, with 10 positions matching TRBD1. With V trimmed by 4 bases and J by 4 bases, 10 bases remained unmatched. Germline V gene lookup returns CDR1 SGHRS and CDR2 YFSETQ. The length of the CDR3 is 16 residues. CDR3 sequence reads: CASSAYPRTGGTEAFF. In DNA form, the CDR3 reads TGCGCCAGCAGCGCATATCCTAGGACAGGGGGCACTGAAGCTTTCTTT.

The J gene is TRBJ1-1, the V gene TRBV6-5; D not certain. Trimming shortened V by 4 bases and J by 4 bases, and 4 bases separated the two germline ends. Per germline, CDR1 MNHEY and CDR2 SVGAGI. This CDR3 has 11 residues. The CDR3 DNA is TGTGCCAGCAGTTTAAGCACTGAAGCTTTCTTT. Amino acids: CASSLSTEAFF.